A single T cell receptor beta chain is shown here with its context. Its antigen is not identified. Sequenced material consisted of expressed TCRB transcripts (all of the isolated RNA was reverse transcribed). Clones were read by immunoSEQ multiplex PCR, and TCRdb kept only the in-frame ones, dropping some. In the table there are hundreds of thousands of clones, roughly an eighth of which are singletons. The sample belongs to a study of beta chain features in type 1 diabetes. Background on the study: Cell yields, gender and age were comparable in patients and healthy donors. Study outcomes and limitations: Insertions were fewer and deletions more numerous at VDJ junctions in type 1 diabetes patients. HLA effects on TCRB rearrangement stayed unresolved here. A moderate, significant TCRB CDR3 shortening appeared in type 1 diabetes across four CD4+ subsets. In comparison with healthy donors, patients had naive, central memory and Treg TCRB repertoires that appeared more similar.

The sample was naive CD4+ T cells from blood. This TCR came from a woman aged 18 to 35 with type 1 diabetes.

The CDR3 coding sequence is TGCAGCGTTTCAAACAGGGTGAGCCGTAACTATGGCTACACCTTC. It codes for CSVSNRVSRNYGYTF. The genes are TRBV29-1 and TRBJ1-2; D may be TRBD1 (6 bases). CDR3 length equals 15 residues. Trimming cost V 5 bases and J 1 base, with 17 bases left between them. CDR1 and CDR2 (germline): SQVTM, ANQGSEA.